This T cell receptor beta chain emerged from a study of blood T cell repertoires in COVID-19. Per the authors' pipeline: Amplified reference gene primers provided the basis for estimating nucleated cell counts. Produced via immunoSEQ multiplex PCR; TCRdb's table is partial and in-frame only. That table furnishes V, J and clone size, whereas the DNA furnished D and trimming. The table has more than 85,000 clones, roughly 84% seen once. Trimming shortened V by 0 bases and J by 0 bases, and 7 bases separated the two germline ends. The CDR3 is 15 residues long. Germline V gives CDR1 SGHKS, CDR2 YYEKEE (reference sequence).

The source of this sequence is a woman aged 55-70 years with acute or convalescent COVID-19. J is TRBJ1-5 and V is TRBV5-5; no clear D gene. Sequencing was done on a sample of peripheral blood. CDR3: CASSLDNLSNQPQHF. The CDR3 coding sequence is TGTGCCAGCAGCTTGGACAACCTTAGCAATCAGCCCCAGCATTTT. The entire variable domain, with the rest obtained from reference TRBV5-5 and TRBJ1-5, is as follows: DAGVTQSPTHLIKTRGQQVTLRCSPISGHKSVSWYQQVLGQGPQFIFQYYEKEERGRGNFPDRFSARQFPNYSSELNVNALLLGDSALYLCASSLDNLSNQPQHFGDGTRLSIL.